This T cell receptor beta chain is drawn from a study of blood T cells in healthy people across ages (dated by TCRdb to the mid-2010s). For context, the study as a whole: In model experiments, template switching captured about one uniquely barcoded TCR beta cDNA molecule for every two T cells. Donors of different ages were randomly distributed across sequencing lanes to avoid experimental bias. Using the same blood draw, the study looked at two additional independent replicas of 1 million unique cDNA reads for two donors, one aged 18 to 30 and the other aged 80 or older. The study measured age-related changes in TCR beta repertoire diversity using deep sequencing normalized with unique cDNA molecular identifiers. The donors were split into four age groups: young (average approximately 16 years), middle-aged (39), aged (more than 60) and long-lived (about 74). General findings and caveats noted by the study authors: Compared with the aged group, more naive CD4+ T cells, fewer expanded clones and increased TCR diversity were shown by the long-lived group, suggesting age selection. Estimates of total diversity based on one million sequenced T cells were considered lower bounds and underestimates. Conclusive comparison of naive and antigen-experienced compartments was prevented by the profiling of bulk unsorted PBMCs. The percentage of naive T cells measured by flow cytometry correlated strongly with observed TCR beta diversity. Because the CMV infection status of the donors was unknown, age-related changes in expanded clonotypes may potentially have been confounded. As age increased, observed TCR beta diversity per million T cells dropped in a roughly linear way, and a significant reduction was already evident by age 40.

CDR1 and CDR2 were assigned from the germline V gene as SGHAT and FQNNGV. The CDR3 holds 15 amino acids from the cysteine to the phenylalanine. Just CDR3 DNA is preserved here, 45 bases in frame from base 1. Relative to germline, V is 0 bases shorter and J is 1 base shorter, with 9 bases between their ends. Libraries were prepared through 5' RACE. The sequencer was an Illumina HiSeq 2500. A second PCR of roughly 6 to 12 cycles was run with a J-beta primer mix and a sample-barcoded 5' primer. A template-switch 5' adaptor carrying 12 random nucleotides introduced a unique molecular identifier onto each TCR beta cDNA molecule. At least 2.5 million CDR3-containing paired-end reads were obtained from each sample. All of the RNA was converted into first-strand cDNA using the Mint cDNA synthesis kit, with a TRBC-specific oligonucleotide serving as the primer. All cDNA was treated with uracil-DNA glycosylase and then went through a first 18-cycle PCR with the universal primers M1SS and BC2_uni_R. On the authors' methods: Each sample was normalized by randomly selecting 1 million high-quality reads, each carrying a distinct molecular identifier. Reads sharing molecular identifiers were discarded rather than binned into consensus sequences. CDR3 identification, clonotype clustering and error correction used MiTCR with a Q25 quality threshold and the strictest error-elimination algorithm. A nonparametric unseen species model with Euler transformation was used to estimate a lower bound on total TCR beta diversity. Starting from the raw public reads, TCRdb applied fastp trimming at Q25, assembled clones with MiXCR and retained in-frame beta chains. When rows share a CDR3 protein, they turn into one entry using the most common DNA and genes. These V and J calls originate from TCRdb's pipeline instead of the authors' own analysis. Counted in this sample were around 900,000 distinct CDR3 sequences; around 26% of them appeared once. 17% of the sample belongs to the ten largest clones.

Donors were 30 to 45 systemically healthy Caucasian individuals from Russia aged about 6 to 100 years. Each donor gave 9 to 10 milliliters of peripheral blood, collected into EDTA-treated Vacutainer tubes. Ficoll-Paque density-gradient centrifugation was used to isolate PBMCs, with at least 6 million obtained per sample. Trizol reagent was used to extract total RNA from PBMCs, with at least 6 micrograms per sample. For every donor, an aliquot of PBMCs went through flow cytometry to measure the percentages of naive CD45RAhigh/CD27high T cells. Details on this clonotype: What antigen it recognizes has not been identified. No base quality values were provided; no much bigger clone lies one nucleotide off.

Sequencing input: blood. The V gene is TRBV11-2 and the J gene is TRBJ1-2; no D segment can be confidently identified. The sequence was obtained from a woman of 80 years or more in good health. The DNA sequence is given as TGTGCCAGCAGCTTAGATCCGTGGAATAACTATGGCTACACCTTC. Its translation is CASSLDPWNNYGYTF.